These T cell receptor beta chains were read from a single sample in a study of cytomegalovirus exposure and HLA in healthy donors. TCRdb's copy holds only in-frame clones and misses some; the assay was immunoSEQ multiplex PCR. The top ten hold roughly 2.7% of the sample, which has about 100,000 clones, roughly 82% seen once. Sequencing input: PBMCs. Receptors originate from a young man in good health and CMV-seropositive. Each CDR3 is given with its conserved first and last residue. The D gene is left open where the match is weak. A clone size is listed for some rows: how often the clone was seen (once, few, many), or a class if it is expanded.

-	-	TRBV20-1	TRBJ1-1	TGCAGTGCTTCCCGCGCCACTGAAGCTTTCTTT	CSASRATEAFF
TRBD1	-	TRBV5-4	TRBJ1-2	TGTGCCAGCAGCCTTTTCCCGGGACAGGGGGCTAACTATGGCTACACCTTC	CASSLFPGQGANYGYTF
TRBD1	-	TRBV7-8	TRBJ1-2	TGTGCCAGCAGCTGGCAGGGGGTTAACTATGGCTACACCTTC	CASSWQGVNYGYTF
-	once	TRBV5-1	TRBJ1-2	TGCGCCAGCAGCTTGCAGGGCGCTGGCTACACCTTC	CASSLQGAGYTF
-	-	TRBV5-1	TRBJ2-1	TGCGCCAGCAGCTTGGTTACGGGGGTTTGGGAGCAGTTCTTC	CASSLVTGVWEQFF
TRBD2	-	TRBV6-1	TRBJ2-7	TGTGCCAGCAGTGAAGTAGCGGGCCCCCCCTACGAGCAGTACTTC	CASSEVAGPPYEQYF
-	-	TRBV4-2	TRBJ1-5	TGTGCCAGCAGCCAAGAGGAGGGAGGAAGCAATCAGCCCCAGCATTTT	CASSQEEGGSNQPQHF
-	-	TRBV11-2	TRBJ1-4	TGTGCCAGCAGACCCGGGACTTCGACTCGGGAAAAACTGTTTTTT	CASRPGTSTREKLFF
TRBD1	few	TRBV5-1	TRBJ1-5	TGCGCCAGCAGCTTGGGTGGGACCGGGACAGTGGGGGGTAATCAGCCCCAGCATTTT	CASSLGGTGTVGGNQPQHF
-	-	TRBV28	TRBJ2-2	TGTGCCATCGGGTCTCCGAACACCGGGGAGCTGTTTTTT	CAIGSPNTGELFF
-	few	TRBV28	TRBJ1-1	TGTGCCAGCAGTCCCCGGCAGGGTCGTGTTTTTGACACTGAAGCTTTCTTT	CASSPRQGRVFDTEAFF
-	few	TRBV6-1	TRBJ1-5	TGTGCCAGCAGCGAAGCGAGGGTTAATAGCAATCAGCCCCAGCATTTT	CASSEARVNSNQPQHF
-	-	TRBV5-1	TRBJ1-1	TGCGCCAGCAGCTTGCAACCCGGCGGTGGCACTGAAGCTTTCTTT	CASSLQPGGGTEAFF
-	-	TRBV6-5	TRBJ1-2	TGTGCCAGCAGTTTTAGCCAGAACTATGGCTACACCTTC	CASSFSQNYGYTF
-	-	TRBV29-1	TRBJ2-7	TGCAGCGTTGAAGTTTGGGAACAGGGTGCCGAGCAGTACTTC	CSVEVWEQGAEQYF
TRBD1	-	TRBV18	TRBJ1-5	TGTGCCAGCTCCGAGACGACAGGGAACAATCAGCCCCAGCATTTT	CASSETTGNNQPQHF
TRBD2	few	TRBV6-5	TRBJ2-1	TGTGCCAGCAGAGGAGGGACTAGCGGACACAATGAGCAGTTCTTC	CASRGGTSGHNEQFF
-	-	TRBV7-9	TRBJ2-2	TGTGCCAGCAGCCCTGTCGCGAACACCGGGGAGCTGTTTTTT	CASSPVANTGELFF
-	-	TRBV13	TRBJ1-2	TGTGCCAGCAGCTTAGGCGAGGCAGGAGGTAACTATGGCTACACCTTC	CASSLGEAGGNYGYTF
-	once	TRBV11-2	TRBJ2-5	TGTGCCAGCAGCTTATCGCAGCAAGAGACCCAGTACTTC	CASSLSQQETQYF
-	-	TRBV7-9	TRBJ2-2	TGTGCCAGCAGCCCGAACTCACAGGGATACGGGGAGCTGTTTTTT	CASSPNSQGYGELFF
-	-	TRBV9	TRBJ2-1	TGTGCCAGCAGCGAGACAGTTTACAATGAGCAGTTCTTC	CASSETVYNEQFF
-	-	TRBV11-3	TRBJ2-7	TGTGCCAGCAGCTTAGGTTCGGTTATCGACGAGCAGTACTTC	CASSLGSVIDEQYF
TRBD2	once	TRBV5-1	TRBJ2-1	TGCGCCAGCAGCCCTAGCGGGGGAACAACTTACAATGAGCAGTTCTTC	CASSPSGGTTYNEQFF
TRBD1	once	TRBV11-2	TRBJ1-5	TGTGCCAGCAGCAGGGACAGGACGAATCAGCCCCAGCATTTT	CASSRDRTNQPQHF
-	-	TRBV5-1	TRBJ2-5	TGCGCCAGCAGCTTAGGGACCATCGGGGGCCAAGAGACCCAGTACTTC	CASSLGTIGGQETQYF
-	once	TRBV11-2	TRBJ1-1	TGTGCCAGCAGGTCAATGGGGGGAGGAGCTTTCTTT	CASRSMGGGAFF
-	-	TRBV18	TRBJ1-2	TGTGCCAGCTCAGAACAGGAGGGAAACTATGGCTACACCTTC	CASSEQEGNYGYTF
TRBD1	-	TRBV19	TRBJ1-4	TGTGCCAGTAGTTCCCCAAACAGGGGGCAGGGTGAAAAACTGTTTTTT	CASSSPNRGQGEKLFF
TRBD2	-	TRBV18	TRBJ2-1	TGTGCCAGCTCACCACCGCGACTAGCGGGGGGGGACAATGAGCAGTTCTTC	CASSPPRLAGGDNEQFF
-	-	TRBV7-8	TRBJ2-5	TGTGCCAGCAGCTTAGCCAGAGGGCGGGAGACCCAGTACTTC	CASSLARGRETQYF
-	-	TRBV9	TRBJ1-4	TGTGCCAGCAGCGTAGCTGACAGATCTAATGAAAAACTGTTTTTT	CASSVADRSNEKLFF
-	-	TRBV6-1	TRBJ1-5	TGTGCCAGCAACGAGGGCCCAGGATCTCAGCCCCAGCATTTT	CASNEGPGSQPQHF